Here is one T cell receptor (beta chain) with its context. The antigen is unknown. The data stem from a study of cytomegalovirus exposure and HLA in healthy donors. The CDR3 is 15 residues long. V lost 7 bases and J lost 4; bases outside the gene matches: 10. Germline CDR1 is MNHEY and CDR2 is SVGAGI. Regarding the study as a whole: Generally TCR sequences proved uncommon, though certain public TCRs appeared in numerous donors. Within a later analysis, the majority of CMV-associated TCR beta chains appeared HLA-restricted.

The PCR made use of 60 Vbeta and 13 Jbeta primers. The table came from immunoSEQ multiplex PCR; TCRdb's copy has only in-frame clones and leaves some out. The sample holds about 57,000 clones; about 80% are singletons and the top ten take more than 3.5%. The origin of this receptor is a man younger than 45 in good health and CMV-seronegative. Sequencing input: PBMCs. The V and J genes are TRBV6-5 and TRBJ2-1; 7 bases line up with TRBD2. The CDR3 protein is CASTPGVGGYNEQFF. For the CDR3, the DNA is TGTGCCAGCACCCCGGGGGTGGGAGGGTACAATGAGCAGTTCTTC.